The present TCR beta chain was sequenced within a study of blood T cells in healthy people across ages (dated by TCRdb to between 2014 and 2016). Regarding the research as a whole: In model experiments, roughly one uniquely barcoded TCR beta cDNA molecule per two T cells was captured by template switching. Using deep sequencing normalized with unique cDNA molecular identifiers, the study measured how TCR beta repertoire diversity changes with age. The study analyzed two additional independent replicas of 1 million unique cDNA reads from the same blood draw for two donors, one aged 18 to 30 and one aged 80 or older. To avoid experimental bias, donors of different ages were distributed randomly across sequencing lanes. The donors were split into four age groups: young (average around 15 years), middle-aged (nearly 40), aged (roughly 60) and long-lived (approximately 89).

Receptor amplification or capture employed 5' RACE. A second roughly 7 to 11 cycle PCR used a sample-barcoded 5' primer and a J-beta primer mix. A unique molecular identifier was introduced onto each TCR beta cDNA molecule by a template-switch 5' adaptor carrying 12 random nucleotides. At least 3 million CDR3-containing paired-end reads were obtained from each sample. The Mint cDNA synthesis kit, primed by a TRBC-specific oligonucleotide, was used to synthesize first-strand cDNA from all RNA. All cDNA was treated with uracil-DNA glycosylase and then went through a first 18-cycle PCR with the universal primers M1SS and BC2_uni_R. The paper's data handling went like this. Normalization of each sample was performed by random selection of 1 million high-quality reads, each carrying a distinct molecular identifier. Instead of being binned into consensus sequences, reads with shared molecular identifiers were discarded. CDR3 identification, clonotype clustering and error correction used MiTCR with a Q25 quality threshold and the strictest error-elimination algorithm. A nonparametric unseen species model with Euler transformation was used to estimate a lower bound on total TCR beta diversity. TCRdb reprocessing: public reads trimmed at Q25 with fastp, clones called with MiXCR, in-frame beta chains kept. Every distinct CDR3 protein forms one entry, paired with its most common genes and DNA. TCRdb's processing, not the authors', yielded these V and J calls. The sample data list 1.5 million to 2 million distinct CDR3 sequences, and around 40% of these were observed just once. Roughly 24% of the sample lies in the top ten.

Overall study outcomes, separate from this receptor: Observed TCR beta diversity per million T cells fell roughly linearly with age, and a significant reduction was already apparent by age roughly 40. Since profiling was done on bulk unsorted PBMCs, naive and antigen-experienced compartments could not be conclusively compared. The percentage of naive T cells measured by flow cytometry correlated strongly with observed TCR beta diversity. The CMV infection status of donors was not known, potentially confounding age-related changes in expanded clonotypes. Estimates of total diversity from one million sequenced T cells were regarded as lower bounds and underestimates. The long-lived group showed more naive CD4+ T cells, fewer expanded clones and increased TCR diversity than the aged group, suggesting age selection.

Comments on this clonotype: Its binding antigen is unknown. No much larger clonotype is one base removed from it; base qualities were not supplied.

At the junction V is shortened by 6 bases and J by 4 bases, with 16 bases in between. The CDR3 measures 14 amino acids from cysteine to phenylalanine. Only CDR3 DNA remains: 42 bases, in frame from the first base. The germline V gene gives CDR1 as MNHEY and CDR2 as SVGAGI. The donors were roughly 40 Caucasian individuals from Russia, aged roughly 6 to 95 years, who were systemically healthy. About 10 milliliters of peripheral blood were collected from each donor into EDTA-treated Vacutainer tubes. PBMCs were isolated by Ficoll-Paque density-gradient centrifugation, with at least 6 million obtained per sample. Total RNA was extracted from PBMCs with Trizol reagent, with at least 5.5 micrograms obtained per sample. The percentages of naive CD45RAhigh/CD27high T cells were determined by flow cytometry on a PBMC aliquot from every donor.

Sequencing was performed on blood. The receptor was derived from a human donor in good health. The chain was built from TRBV6-5 and TRBJ2-7; the D gene is perhaps TRBD1, from 6 matching bases. The nucleotides are TGTGCCAGCAGCGTAGGACAGAACGTTTACGAGCAGTACTTC. Its coded protein is CASSVGQNVYEQYF.